This T cell receptor (beta chain) was captured in a study of siplizumab effects on memory and regulatory T cells. General study points: Many proliferating CD4+ or CD8+ clones remained unclassified. Roughly 80-96% of them could not be assigned either a naive or a memory phenotype. Treg origin accounted for an average of approximately 67% of mappable alloreactive CD4+ clones with siplizumab and 25% to 30% in controls. Memory cells seemed less diverse than naive T cells, which seemed major alloresponse contributors. Researchers could map only a minor fraction of alloreactive clones to unstimulated subsets.

Sequencing used immunoSEQ multiplex PCR; TCRdb keeps in-frame clones, though not all of them. In the table there are about 63,000 clones, approximately 82% of which are singletons. The CDR3 has 14 amino acids. The germline gives CDR1 SGHNT, CDR2 YYREEE (reference sequence). The V end was cut by 0 bases, the J end by 3 bases, with 9 bases between. Worth noting for this clone: Its antigen is unknown.

Sample: memory CD4+ T cells sorted from blood. The sequence was collected from a human donor in good health. The genes are TRBV5-4 and TRBJ1-2; D not resolved. CDR3 sequence reads: CASSLVGVHYGYTF. The CDR3 nucleotides are TGTGCCAGCAGCTTGGTGGGTGTGCACTATGGCTACACCTTC.